The 18 T cell receptor beta chains listed next were all sequenced from one sample in a study of immune evolution from preneoplasia to lung adenocarcinoma (dated by TCRdb to about 2021). The library came from the immunoSEQ multiplex PCR assay. Sourced from immuneACCESS, this table was stored by TCRdb with only in-frame sequences that have V and J called. A share of the clones is absent; for the studies checked, an unresolved V gene accounts for under half, and the remainder has no known explanation. This sample has under 8,500 clones in its table, and roughly 84% of those were observed once. The ten biggest clones cover about 6.3% of the sample. Sequences were obtained from FFPE minimally invasive lung adenocarcinoma tissue. Reading the label with the study, this specimen's cell subset or site is: micro-invasive lung adenocarcinoma (MIA). The receptor set was obtained from a person aged 50-75 years with lung adenocarcinoma.

The rearrangement uses TRBV4-1 and TRBJ2-5, with TRBD2 as a possible D gene (6 bases). CDR1 MGHRA and CDR2 YSYEKL come from the germline V gene. The V end lost 4 bases, the J end lost 0 bases, and 9 bases lay between the germline ends. This CDR3 is built from 14 residues. The CDR3 here is CASSLGLNQETQYF. The CDR3 coding sequence is TGCGCCAGCAGCCTGGGACTGAACCAAGAGACCCAGTACTTC.

The V call is TRBV4-2, the J call TRBJ1-1, with 7 nucleotides matching TRBD1. With V trimmed by 2 bases and J by 0 bases, 3 bases remained unmatched. CDR3 length equals 15 residues. Germline-derived CDR1 and CDR2 are LGHNA and YNFKEQ. The CDR3 sequence is CASSQKGAVNTEAFF. The CDR3 DNA reads as TGTGCCAGCAGCCAAAAGGGGGCGGTGAACACTGAAGCTTTCTTT.

The gene calls are TRBV6-1 and TRBJ2-1, with 10 bases identical to TRBD1. The J segment lost 4 bases and the V segment lost 3 bases, leaving 3 bases of the junction unmatched. This CDR3 has 15 residues. Germline CDR1 reads MNHNS; CDR2 reads SASEGT. CDR3 sequence (DNA): TGTGCCAGCAGTGAGAGACAGGGGGCATACAATGAGCAGTTCTTC. This gives the protein CASSERQGAYNEQFF.

The chain uses TRBV4-1 and TRBJ2-7; 9 nucleotides match TRBD2. The length of the CDR3 is 18 residues. CDR1 and CDR2 from the germline V gene are MGHRA and YSYEKL. After removal of 0 bases from V and 1 base from J, the junction contained 10 bases not matched to a gene. The CDR3 DNA is TGCGCCAGCAGCCAAGACTTTCGGGCTAGCGGGGTTTCCTACGAGCAGTACTTC. Translation gives CASSQDFRASGVSYEQYF.

Comment on this clone: The junction departs from the called germline gene at one end, perhaps through a read error. CDR3 region: CVSSSASWGQDEKLFF. DNA of the CDR3: TGTGTCAGCAGCAGCGCGTCGTGGGGGCAGGATGAAAAACTGTTTTTT. The chain links TRBV27 to TRBJ1-4; maybe TRBD1 (6 bases). The germline CDR1 and CDR2 sequences are MNHEY and SMNVEV (reference sequence). This CDR3 has 16 amino acids.

This rearrangement joins TRBV7-3 to TRBJ2-2; 7 nucleotides agree with TRBD2. Trimming at V came to 8 bases and at J to 7 bases, leaving 16 bases not matched to a gene. The germline V gene has CDR1 SGHTA and CDR2 FQGTGA. CDR3 length equals 16 residues. Written as DNA, the CDR3 is TGTGCCAGCGGGCCGAGGGCTAGCGGAACAAACGGGGAGCTGTTTTTT. Translated, it gives CASGPRASGTNGELFF.

This clone was seen only once. The rearrangement joins TRBV19 to TRBJ1-1; 8 nucleotides match TRBD1. V shed 4 bases, J shed 1 base, and the junction held 5 bases outside the gene matches. This CDR3 has 15 residues. Germline V gives CDR1 LNHDA, CDR2 SQIVND (reference sequence). This CDR3 is CASSTPDRGNTEAFF. The CDR3 DNA reads as TGTGCCAGTAGTACCCCCGACAGGGGGAACACTGAAGCTTTCTTT. The full variable domain, in which reference TRBV19 and TRBJ1-1 provide the parts outside the CDR3, is DGGITQSPKYLFRKEGQNVTLSCEQNLNHDAMYWYRQDPGQGLRLIYYSQIVNDFQKGDIAEGYSVSREKKESFPLTVTSAQKNPTAFYLCASSTPDRGNTEAFFGQGTRLTVV.

This clone was found a few times. The gene calls are TRBV6-5 and TRBJ1-1, with D perhaps TRBD1 (5 bases). The CDR3 runs to 15 residues. V shed 7 bases and J shed 1 base, with 16 bases lying between them. Germline V gives CDR1 MNHEY, CDR2 SVGAGI. The CDR3 reads CASTPGSGRNTEAFF. As DNA, the CDR3 is TGTGCCAGCACCCCGGGGTCAGGGAGGAACACTGAAGCTTTCTTT.

This sequence joins TRBV28 and TRBJ1-5, with D maybe TRBD1 (5 bases). The CDR3 is 17 amino acids. The ends were cut back, 2 bases at V and 3 bases at J, with 17 bases in the middle. The germline CDR1 and CDR2 sequences are MDHEN and SYDVKM. CDR3 loop: CASSLGVRQGLNQPQHF. The CDR3, as DNA: TGTGCCAGCAGTTTAGGGGTCCGCCAGGGCCTCAATCAGCCCCAGCATTTT.

J is TRBJ2-2 and V is TRBV5-1; TRBD1 matches at 10 bases. The CDR3 is made up of 17 amino acids. Germline V lookup: CDR1 SGHRS, CDR2 YFSETQ. J was trimmed by 3 bases and V by 4 bases; bases with no gene match: 9. CDR3 in DNA: TGCGCCAGCAGCAGCAACCCCGGGACAGGGGACACCGGGGAGCTGTTTTTT. Translated, it gives CASSSNPGTGDTGELFF.

V and J are TRBV5-4 and TRBJ2-3; TRBD1 matches at 8 bases. Per germline, CDR1 SGHNT and CDR2 YYREEE (reference sequence). The CDR3 spans 15 residues. V trimming: 5 bases; J trimming: 2 bases; junction bases outside the gene matches: 7. The CDR3 DNA reads TGTGCCAGCAGACTCGGACAGGGATACACAGATACGCAGTATTTT. Its protein product is CASRLGQGYTDTQYF. Supplemented by reference TRBV5-4 and TRBJ2-3, the full variable domain reads ETGVTQSPTHLIKTRGQQVTLRCSSQSGHNTVSWYQQALGQGPQFIFQYYREEENGRGNFPPRFSGLQFPNYSSELNVNALELDDSALYLCASRLGQGYTDTQYFGPGTRLTVL.

The chain is built from TRBV7-9 and TRBJ1-1; D not certain. CDR1 and CDR2 from the germline V gene are SEHNR and FQNEAQ (reference sequence). The V and J ends lost 6 bases and 10 bases respectively, with 15 bases between them. The CDR3 runs to 12 residues. CDR3 DNA: TGTGCCAGCAGTCTAGACTTAACGGGAGCTTTCTTT. It codes for CASSLDLTGAFF.

J is TRBJ2-1 and V is TRBV11-2, with 9 bases matching TRBD1. The germline V gene has CDR1 SGHAT and CDR2 FQNNGV. CDR3 size: 17 residues. The J segment lost 9 bases and the V segment lost 5 bases, leaving 17 bases of the junction unmatched. CDR3 residues: CASSPPTGQGNSGEQFF. Here the CDR3 DNA reads TGTGCCAGCAGCCCACCCACGGGACAGGGTAACTCAGGTGAGCAGTTCTTC.

The chain carries TRBV5-1 and TRBJ2-7; TRBD2 is a possible D gene (6 bases). The CDR3 is 12 residues long. The V and J ends lost 8 bases and 5 bases respectively, with 14 bases between them. CDR1 SGHRS and CDR2 YFSETQ come from the germline V gene. The CDR3 region is CASAGSGHEQYF. In DNA, the CDR3 is TGCGCCAGTGCGGGAAGCGGCCACGAGCAGTACTTC.

The chain uses TRBV19 and TRBJ2-5, with 9 bases fitting TRBD1. V shed 5 bases, J shed 5 bases, and the junction held 9 bases outside the gene matches. Germline CDR1 and CDR2: LNHDA and SQIVND (reference sequence). The CDR3 has 15 residues. The CDR3 coding sequence is TGTGCCAGTAGTCCGGGACAGGGCCGTATTGAGACCCAGTACTTC. Translated: CASSPGQGRIETQYF.

The chain has TRBV5-5 and TRBJ2-1; 9 bases are shared with TRBD2. CDR1 is SGHKS, CDR2 YYEKEE, per germline (reference sequence). V lost 0 bases, J lost 3 bases, and 4 bases stayed unmatched. The CDR3 is 16 residues long. As DNA, the CDR3 is TGTGCCAGCAGCTTGGAACTAGCGGGCGTCTACAATGAGCAGTTCTTC. Translating gives CASSLELAGVYNEQFF.

The V gene is TRBV7-3, the J gene TRBJ1-1, with D maybe TRBD1 (5 bases). The germline gives CDR1 SGHTA, CDR2 FQGTGA. V lost 2 bases and J 1 base, leaving 11 bases between the germline ends. CDR3 length equals 15 residues. CDR3 DNA: TGTGCCAGCAGCTTAGAAGCCGGGACGAACACTGAAGCTTTCTTT. It translates to CASSLEAGTNTEAFF. Using reference TRBV7-3 and TRBJ1-1 for the parts outside the CDR3, the full variable domain is GAGVSQTPSNKVTEKGKYVELRCDPISGHTALYWYRQSLGQGPEFLIYFQGTGAADDSGLPNDRFFAVRPEGSVSTLKIQRTERGDSAVYLCASSLEAGTNTEAFFGQGTRLTVV.

This chain links TRBV6-1 with TRBJ2-7, with D perhaps TRBD2 (7 bases). Trimming pared 2 bases from V and 6 bases from J, leaving 17 bases between. This CDR3 spans 15 amino acids. Germline V gene lookup returns CDR1 MNHNS and CDR2 SASEGT. Written as DNA, the CDR3 is TGTGCCAGCAGTGAAAGGGGGGGACCCGTAAGCGAGCAGTACTTC. Translating it yields CASSERGGPVSEQYF.